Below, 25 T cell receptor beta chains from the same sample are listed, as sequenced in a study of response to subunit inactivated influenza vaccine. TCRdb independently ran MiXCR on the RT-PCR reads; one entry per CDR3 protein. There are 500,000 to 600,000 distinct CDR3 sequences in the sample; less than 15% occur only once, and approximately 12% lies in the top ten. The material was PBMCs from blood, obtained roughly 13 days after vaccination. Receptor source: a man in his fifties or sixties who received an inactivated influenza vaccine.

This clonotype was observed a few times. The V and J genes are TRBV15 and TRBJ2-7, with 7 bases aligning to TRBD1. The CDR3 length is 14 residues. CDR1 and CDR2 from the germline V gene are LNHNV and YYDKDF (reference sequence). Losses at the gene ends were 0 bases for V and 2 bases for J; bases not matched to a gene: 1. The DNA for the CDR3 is TGTGCCACCAGCAGAGATACAGGGGCCTACGAGCAGTACTTC. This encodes CATSRDTGAYEQYF.

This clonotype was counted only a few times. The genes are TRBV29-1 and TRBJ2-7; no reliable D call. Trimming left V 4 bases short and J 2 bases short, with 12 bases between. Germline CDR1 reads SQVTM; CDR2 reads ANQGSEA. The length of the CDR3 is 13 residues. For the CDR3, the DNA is TGCAGCGTTGTGGCCCCAGGCGCCTACGAGCAGTACTTC. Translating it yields CSVVAPGAYEQYF.

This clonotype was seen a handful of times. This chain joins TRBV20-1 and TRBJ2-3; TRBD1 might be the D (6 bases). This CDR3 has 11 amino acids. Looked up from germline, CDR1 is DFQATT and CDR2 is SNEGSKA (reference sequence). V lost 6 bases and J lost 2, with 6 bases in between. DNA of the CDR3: TGCAGTGCGGGGGCCACAGATACGCAGTATTTT. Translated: CSAGATDTQYF.

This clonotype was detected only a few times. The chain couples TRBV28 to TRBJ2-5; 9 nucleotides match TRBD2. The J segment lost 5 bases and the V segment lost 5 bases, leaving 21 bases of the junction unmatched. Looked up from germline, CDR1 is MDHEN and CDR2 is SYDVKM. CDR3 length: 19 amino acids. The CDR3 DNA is TGTGCCAGCAGTACTTTAGCTAGCGGGAAGCCCCAGCGGCACGAGACCCAGTACTTC. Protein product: CASSTLASGKPQRHETQYF.

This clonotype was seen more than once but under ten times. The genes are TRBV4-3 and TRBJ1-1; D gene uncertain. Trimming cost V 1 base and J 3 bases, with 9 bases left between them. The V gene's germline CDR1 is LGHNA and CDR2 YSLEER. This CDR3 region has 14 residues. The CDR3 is CASSQGRRDTEAFF. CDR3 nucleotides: TGCGCCAGCAGCCAAGGGAGGAGGGACACTGAAGCTTTCTTT.

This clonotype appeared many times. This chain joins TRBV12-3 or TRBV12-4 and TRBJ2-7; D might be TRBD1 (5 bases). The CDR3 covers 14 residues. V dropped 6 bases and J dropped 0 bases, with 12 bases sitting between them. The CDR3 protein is CASSTSGYSYEQYF. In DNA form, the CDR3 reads TGTGCCAGCAGCACCTCAGGGTACTCCTACGAGCAGTACTTC.

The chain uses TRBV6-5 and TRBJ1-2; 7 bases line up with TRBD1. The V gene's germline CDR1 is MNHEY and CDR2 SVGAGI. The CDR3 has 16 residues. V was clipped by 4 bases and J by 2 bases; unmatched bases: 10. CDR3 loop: CASSLSTGTVNYGYTF. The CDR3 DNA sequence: TGTGCCAGCAGTTTGTCGACCGGGACAGTGAACTATGGCTACACCTTC.

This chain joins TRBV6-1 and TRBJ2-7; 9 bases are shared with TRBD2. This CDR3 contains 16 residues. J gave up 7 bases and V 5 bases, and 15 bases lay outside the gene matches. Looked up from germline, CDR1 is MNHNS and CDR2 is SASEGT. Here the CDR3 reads CASSTSPSREGLEQYF. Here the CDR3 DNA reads TGTGCCAGCAGTACCTCCCCCTCGCGGGAGGGCCTGGAGCAGTACTTC.

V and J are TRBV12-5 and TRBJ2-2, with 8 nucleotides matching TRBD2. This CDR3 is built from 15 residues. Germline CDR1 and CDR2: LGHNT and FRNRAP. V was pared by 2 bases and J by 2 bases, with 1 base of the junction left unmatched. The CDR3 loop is CASGLSGGNTGELFF. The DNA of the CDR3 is TGTGCTAGTGGTTTGAGCGGGGGCAACACCGGGGAGCTGTTTTTT.

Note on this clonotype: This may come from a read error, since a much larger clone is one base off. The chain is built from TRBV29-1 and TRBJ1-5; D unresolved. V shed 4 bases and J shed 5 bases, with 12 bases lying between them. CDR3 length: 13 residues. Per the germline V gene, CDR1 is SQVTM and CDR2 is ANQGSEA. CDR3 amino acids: CSVGGGLYQPQHF. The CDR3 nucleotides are TGCAGCGTTGGAGGAGGGCTCTATCAGCCCCAGCATTTT.

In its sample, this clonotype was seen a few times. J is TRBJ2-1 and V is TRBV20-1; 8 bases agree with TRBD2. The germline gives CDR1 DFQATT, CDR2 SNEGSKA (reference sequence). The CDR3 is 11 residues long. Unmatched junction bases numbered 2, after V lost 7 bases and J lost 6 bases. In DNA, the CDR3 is TGCAGTGGTACTAGCGGCAATGAGCAGTTCTTC. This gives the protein CSGTSGNEQFF.

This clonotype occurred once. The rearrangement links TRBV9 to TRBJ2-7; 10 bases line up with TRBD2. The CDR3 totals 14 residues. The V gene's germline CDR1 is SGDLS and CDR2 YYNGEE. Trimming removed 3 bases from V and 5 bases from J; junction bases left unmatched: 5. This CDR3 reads CASSAPSGSHEQYF. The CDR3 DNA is TGTGCCAGCAGCGCGCCTAGCGGGAGCCACGAGCAGTACTTC.

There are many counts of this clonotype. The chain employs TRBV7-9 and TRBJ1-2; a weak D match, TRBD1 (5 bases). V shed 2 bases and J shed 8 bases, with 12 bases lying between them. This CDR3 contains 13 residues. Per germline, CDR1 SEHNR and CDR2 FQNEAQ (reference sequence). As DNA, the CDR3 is TGTGCCAGCAGCTTACAAGGGACGAGGGGCTACACCTTC. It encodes CASSLQGTRGYTF.

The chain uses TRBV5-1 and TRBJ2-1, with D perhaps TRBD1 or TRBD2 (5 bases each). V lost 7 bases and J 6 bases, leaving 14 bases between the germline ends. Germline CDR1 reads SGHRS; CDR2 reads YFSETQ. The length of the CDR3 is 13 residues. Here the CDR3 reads CASGAPGRNEQFF. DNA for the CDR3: TGCGCCAGCGGAGCCCCGGGACGCAATGAGCAGTTCTTC. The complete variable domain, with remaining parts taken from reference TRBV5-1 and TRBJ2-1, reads KAGVTQTPRYLIKTRGQQVTLSCSPISGHRSVSWYQQTPGQGLQFLFEYFSETQRNKGNFPGRFSGRQFSNSRSEMNVSTLELGDSALYLCASGAPGRNEQFFGPGTRLTVL.

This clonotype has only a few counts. For the CDR3, the DNA is TGTGCCAGCAGTTTGGCAGGGGGCTCTAAAGAGCAGTACTTC. Protein product: CASSLAGGSKEQYF. The rearrangement links TRBV28 to TRBJ2-7; 8 bases are a match to TRBD1. The ends lost 3 bases at V and 7 bases at J; junction bases unmatched: 8. The length of the CDR3 is 14 residues. Looked up from germline, CDR1 is MDHEN and CDR2 is SYDVKM. The full variable domain, completed using reference TRBV28 and TRBJ2-7, is DVKVTQSSRYLVKRTGEKVFLECVQDMDHENMFWYRQDPGLGLRLIYFSYDVKMKEKGDIPEGYSVSREKKERFSLILESASTNQTSMYLCASSLAGGSKEQYFGPGTRLTVT.

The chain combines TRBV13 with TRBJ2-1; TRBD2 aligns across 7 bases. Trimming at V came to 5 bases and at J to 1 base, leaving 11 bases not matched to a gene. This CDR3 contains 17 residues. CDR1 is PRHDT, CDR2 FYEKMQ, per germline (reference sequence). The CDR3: CASSTLGLHDSYNEQFF. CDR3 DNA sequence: TGTGCCAGCAGCACTCTGGGACTACATGATTCCTACAATGAGCAGTTCTTC.

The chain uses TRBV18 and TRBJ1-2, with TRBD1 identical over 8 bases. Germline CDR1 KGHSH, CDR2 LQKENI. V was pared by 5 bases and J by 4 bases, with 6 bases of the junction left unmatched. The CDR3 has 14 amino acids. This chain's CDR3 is CASSEDRGGYGYTF. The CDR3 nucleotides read TGTGCCAGCTCAGAAGACAGGGGCGGCTATGGCTACACCTTC.

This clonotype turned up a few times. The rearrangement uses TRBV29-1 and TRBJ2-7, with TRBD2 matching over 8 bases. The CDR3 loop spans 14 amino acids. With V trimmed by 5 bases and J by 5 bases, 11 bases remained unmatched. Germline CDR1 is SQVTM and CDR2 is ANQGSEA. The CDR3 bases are TGCAGCGTTCTAATGGCGGGGGGTCCCCACGAGCAGTACTTC. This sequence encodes CSVLMAGGPHEQYF.

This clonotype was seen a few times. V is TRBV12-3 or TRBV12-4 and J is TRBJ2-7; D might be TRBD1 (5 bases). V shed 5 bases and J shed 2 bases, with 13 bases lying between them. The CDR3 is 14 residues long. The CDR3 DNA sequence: TGTGCCAGCAGTGCGACAGTTTTTCCCTACGAGCAGTACTTC. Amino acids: CASSATVFPYEQYF.

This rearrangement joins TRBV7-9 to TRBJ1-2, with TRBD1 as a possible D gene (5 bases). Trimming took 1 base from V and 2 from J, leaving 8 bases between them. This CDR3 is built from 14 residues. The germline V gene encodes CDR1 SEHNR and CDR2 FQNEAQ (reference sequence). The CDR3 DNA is TGTGCCAGCAGCTTAGGGGCAGGGAACTATGGCTACACCTTC. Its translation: CASSLGAGNYGYTF.

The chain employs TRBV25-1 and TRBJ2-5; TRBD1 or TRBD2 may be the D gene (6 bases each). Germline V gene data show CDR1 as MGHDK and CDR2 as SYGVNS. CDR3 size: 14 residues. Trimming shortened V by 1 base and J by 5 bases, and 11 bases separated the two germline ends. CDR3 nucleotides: TGTGCCAGCAGTGAATGGGGGGCGGGGGAGACCCAGTACTTC. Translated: CASSEWGAGETQYF.

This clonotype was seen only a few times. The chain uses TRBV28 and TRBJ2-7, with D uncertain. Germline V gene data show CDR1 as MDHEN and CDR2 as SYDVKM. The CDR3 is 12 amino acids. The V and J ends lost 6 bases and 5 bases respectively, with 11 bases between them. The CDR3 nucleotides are TGTGCCAGCAGCCCCCTGTGGGACGAGCAGTACTTC. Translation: CASSPLWDEQYF. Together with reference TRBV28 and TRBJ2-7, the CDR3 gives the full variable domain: DVKVTQSSRYLVKRTGEKVFLECVQDMDHENMFWYRQDPGLGLRLIYFSYDVKMKEKGDIPEGYSVSREKKERFSLILESASTNQTSMYLCASSPLWDEQYFGPGTRLTVT.

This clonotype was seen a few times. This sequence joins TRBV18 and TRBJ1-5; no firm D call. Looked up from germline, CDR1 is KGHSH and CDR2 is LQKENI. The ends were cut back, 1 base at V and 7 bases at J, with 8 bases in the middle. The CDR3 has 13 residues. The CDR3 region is CASSPRSEQPQHF. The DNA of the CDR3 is TGTGCCAGCTCACCACGTAGTGAACAGCCCCAGCATTTT.

The CDR3 DNA sequence: TGTGCCAGCAGCCCAGGGTCAGGCTCCGGGGAGCTGTTTTTT. Protein: CASSPGSGSGELFF. The chain links TRBV7-6 to TRBJ2-2; TRBD1 is a possible D gene (5 bases). Germline CDR1 reads SGHVS; CDR2 reads FNYEAQ. The V end lost 5 bases, the J end lost 6 bases, and 13 bases lay between the germline ends. The CDR3 is made up of 14 amino acids.

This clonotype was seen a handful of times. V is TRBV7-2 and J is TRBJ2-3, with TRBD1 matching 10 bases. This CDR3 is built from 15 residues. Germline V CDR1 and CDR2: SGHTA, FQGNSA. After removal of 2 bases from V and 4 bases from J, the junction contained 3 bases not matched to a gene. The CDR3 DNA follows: TGTGCCAGCAGCTTACGACAGGGGGCAGCAGATACGCAGTATTTT. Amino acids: CASSLRQGAADTQYF.